Listed below are T cell receptor beta chains from one sample, sequenced in a study of post-analysis software for immune sequencing data. TCRdb used MiXCR to reprocess the PCR reads, holding one entry per CDR3 protein. This sample carries some 370,000 distinct CDR3 sequences, 30% to 45% of them seen once, and the ten largest clones take 13%. Sequenced sample: blood. All receptors come from a girl between 10 and 17 years old with multiple sclerosis. Both conserved end residues are part of each CDR3. D genes are given only for firm matches. Rows may omit the clone size; those that give it use once, few, many or a size class.

j_call	clone_size	d_call	v_call	cdr3_aa	cdr3_nt
TRBJ2-4	few	NA	TRBV12-3/TRBV12-4	CASSFLGRPHIQYF	TGTGCCAGCAGTTTTCTGGGGCGTCCCCACATTCAGTACTTC
TRBJ1-2	NA	NA	TRBV12-3/TRBV12-4	CASSTQGHGYTF	TGTGCCAGCAGTACACAGGGCCATGGCTACACCTTC
TRBJ2-7	few	NA	TRBV7-6	CASSSSRGSYEQYF	TGTGCCAGCAGCTCCTCTCGGGGGTCCTACGAGCAGTACTTC
TRBJ2-7	NA	NA	TRBV11-2	CASSLIHEQYF	TGTGCCAGCAGCTTAATTCACGAGCAGTACTTC
TRBJ2-5	many	NA	TRBV10-3	CAISDGRGVAETQYF	TGTGCCATCAGTGACGGCAGGGGGGTAGCAGAGACCCAGTACTTC
TRBJ1-1	few	NA	TRBV20-1	CSARIPRGLTEAFF	TGCAGTGCTAGAATCCCTAGGGGTCTGACTGAAGCTTTCTTT
TRBJ1-1	NA	TRBD1	TRBV20-1	CSATETGTGTEAFF	TGCAGTGCTACGGAGACAGGGACTGGCACTGAAGCTTTCTTT
TRBJ2-7	few	NA	TRBV5-1	CASSFGSGVYEQYF	TGCGCCAGCAGCTTTGGAAGCGGTGTCTACGAGCAGTACTTC
TRBJ2-7	many	NA	TRBV27	CASSLFGGRSYEQYF	TGTGCCAGCAGTTTATTTGGGGGCAGGTCCTACGAGCAGTACTTC
TRBJ2-1	NA	NA	TRBV7-9	CASSLLGAGNEQFF	TGTGCCAGCAGCTTACTGGGAGCGGGCAATGAGCAGTTCTTC
TRBJ2-7	NA	NA	TRBV11-2	CASSLDIGAYEQYF	TGTGCCAGCAGCTTAGATATTGGGGCCTACGAGCAGTACTTC
TRBJ2-1	few	NA	TRBV7-9	CASSFSGPARGRSYNEQFF	TGTGCCAGCAGTTTTTCCGGCCCGGCCAGGGGAAGGTCCTACAATGAGCAGTTCTTC
TRBJ1-1	NA	TRBD1	TRBV13	CASSPGTAFEAFF	TGTGCCAGCAGCCCGGGGACAGCCTTTGAAGCTTTCTTT
TRBJ2-4	many	NA	TRBV10-3	CAISAAGSKNIQYF	TGTGCCATCAGTGCCGCAGGGAGCAAAAACATTCAGTACTTC
TRBJ1-6	NA	NA	TRBV29-1	CSTGPQNGALHF	TGCAGCACGGGACCCCAAAATGGGGCCCTCCACTTT
TRBJ1-5	few	NA	TRBV4-1	CASSQEWGGPQPQHF	TGCGCCAGCAGCCAAGAATGGGGGGGGCCACAGCCCCAGCATTTT
TRBJ1-4	NA	NA	TRBV4-3	CASSQEKHRAEKLFF	TGCGCCAGCAGCCAAGAGAAGCACAGGGCTGAAAAACTGTTTTTT
TRBJ1-6	NA	TRBD1	TRBV6-6	CAIRQEGASPLHF	TGTGCCATTAGACAGGAGGGGGCTTCGCCCCTCCACTTT
TRBJ2-1	few	NA	TRBV28	CASSFDAADDWPYNEQFF	TGTGCCAGCAGTTTTGACGCTGCGGACGATTGGCCCTACAATGAGCAGTTCTTC
TRBJ1-2	NA	TRBD1	TRBV7-3	CASSPGQGRYGYTF	TGTGCCAGCAGCCCAGGACAGGGGCGCTATGGCTACACCTTC
TRBJ1-6	few	TRBD1	TRBV6-1	CASRGTGSSINSPLHF	TGTGCCAGCAGAGGGACAGGGTCGAGCATTAATTCACCCCTCCACTTT
TRBJ1-1	few	NA	TRBV9	CASSVETPIMNTEAFF	TGTGCCAGCAGCGTAGAGACGCCTATCATGAACACTGAAGCTTTCTTT
TRBJ1-2	few	NA	TRBV7-9	CASSRSQNYGYTF	TGTGCCAGCAGCAGAAGCCAGAACTATGGCTACACCTTC
TRBJ2-5	few	NA	TRBV7-3	CASSFSGTEETQYF	TGTGCCAGCAGCTTCTCCGGGACGGAAGAGACCCAGTACTTC
TRBJ1-2	NA	NA	TRBV29-1	CSVEGIGRGPGYTF	TGCAGCGTTGAAGGTATCGGGCGTGGCCCCGGCTACACCTTC
TRBJ2-5	NA	NA	TRBV20-1	CSASSGRGKETQYF	TGCAGTGCTAGTTCAGGCCGGGGGAAAGAGACCCAGTACTTC
TRBJ2-7	few	NA	TRBV20-1	CSASDPGGQRSYEQYF	TGCAGTGCTAGTGACCCCGGAGGACAGCGCTCCTACGAGCAGTACTTC
TRBJ1-2	few	NA	TRBV15	CATSRSPGAYEGYGYTF	TGTGCCACCAGCAGATCCCCGGGGGCTTATGAGGGTTATGGCTACACCTTC